A selection of T cell receptor beta chains follows, all from one sample in a study of blood T cell repertoires in COVID-19. The repertoire was sequenced with immunoSEQ multiplex PCR; TCRdb's copy has only in-frame clones and lacks some. The repertoire holds about 120,000 clones, with about two thirds as singletons. The sequenced material came from peripheral blood. The source of these receptors is a human donor with acute or convalescent COVID-19. The donor label of this sample is uncertain. Each CDR3 is given with its conserved first and last residue. D genes are given only for firm matches. Clone size is not always given. Where it is, it says once, few, many or a class for expanded clones.

.,.,TRBJ1-1,TRBV7-2,CASSSSPLLAFF,TGTGCCAGCAGTTCTAGCCCCCTATTGGCTTTCTTT
TRBD2,.,TRBJ2-1,TRBV11-3,CASSRGGSYNEQFF,TGTGCCAGCAGCCGGGGGGGGTCCTACAATGAGCAGTTCTTC
TRBD1,.,TRBJ2-3,TRBV5-6,CASSSQGWVDTQYF,TGTGCCAGCAGCTCACAGGGGTGGGTAGATACGCAGTATTTT
.,.,TRBJ1-5,TRBV19,CASSRAFSNQPQHF,TGTGCCAGTTCCCGAGCCTTTAGCAATCAGCCCCAGCATTTT
.,many,TRBJ1-5,TRBV20-1,CSASRGAVGNNQPQHF,TGCAGTGCTAGTCGGGGGGCAGTTGGTAACAATCAGCCCCAGCATTTT
.,.,TRBJ2-7,TRBV9,CASSSEGGGAYEQYF,TGTGCCAGCTCGTCCGAAGGAGGGGGGGCGTATGAGCAGTACTTC
.,.,TRBJ1-2,TRBV19,CASSPEGGGNYGYTF,TGTGCCAGTAGTCCCGAGGGAGGTGGGAACTATGGCTACACCTTC
.,.,TRBJ2-3,TRBV24-1,CATSDVSLSYTDTQYF,TGTGCCACCAGTGACGTGTCCCTCAGTTACACAGATACGCAGTATTTT
TRBD1,.,TRBJ1-6,TRBV30,CAWRQGIDSPLHF,TGTGCCTGGCGACAGGGGATTGATTCACCCCTCCACTTT
.,.,TRBJ1-1,TRBV19,CASSIDGTYREAFF,TGTGCCAGTAGTATAGACGGGACTTATCGTGAAGCTTTCTTT
TRBD1,.,TRBJ2-2,TRBV18,CASSAERTGRGGELFF,TGTGCCAGCTCAGCTGAAAGGACAGGACGAGGCGGGGAGCTGTTTTTT
TRBD1,few,TRBJ1-1,TRBV2,CASSDNRGAITEAFF,TGTGCCAGCAGTGATAACAGGGGGGCGATCACTGAAGCTTTCTTT
.,.,TRBJ1-4,TRBV21-1,CARGDRGGEKLFF,TGTGCCAGAGGGGACAGGGGTGGGGAAAAACTGTTTTTT
.,few,TRBJ1-1,TRBV28,CASTRSGVETEAFF,TGTGCCAGCACCCGGAGCGGGGTGGAGACTGAAGCTTTCTTT
TRBD1,.,TRBJ1-4,TRBV7-2,CASSLAGQRNEKLFF,TGTGCCAGCAGCTTAGCGGGACAGAGAAATGAAAAACTGTTTTTT
.,.,TRBJ2-7,TRBV6-5,CASQSPYEQYF,TGTGCCAGTCAGTCCCCCTACGAGCAGTACTTC
TRBD1,.,TRBJ1-6,TRBV6-5,CASSYNRDSAIPLHF,TGTGCCAGCAGTTACAACCGGGACAGCGCGATCCCCCTCCACTTT
.,.,TRBJ1-1,TRBV12-3/TRBV12-4,CASSFYRYTEAFF,TGTGCCAGCAGTTTCTACAGGTACACTGAAGCTTTCTTT
.,.,TRBJ1-2,TRBV27,CASSKRSYDYGYTF,TGTGCCAGCTCCAAGAGGAGTTATGACTATGGCTACACCTTC
.,once,TRBJ2-3,TRBV11-3,CASSLQGGSTDTQYF,TGTGCCAGCAGCTTACAGGGGGGTAGCACAGATACGCAGTATTTT
.,once,TRBJ2-2,TRBV21-1,CASSKDRVSAAGELFF,TGTGCCAGCAGCAAAGACAGGGTCTCGGCCGCCGGGGAGCTGTTTTTT
TRBD1,.,TRBJ1-6,TRBV2,CARGQASSYNSPLHF,TGTGCCCGAGGACAGGCGAGCTCCTATAATTCACCCCTCCACTTT
.,.,TRBJ2-2,TRBV7-8,CAIRPGSGELFF,TGTGCCATTCGGCCAGGGTCCGGGGAGCTGTTTTTT
TRBD1,.,TRBJ1-1,TRBV28,CASRARQGSRLNTEAFF,TGTGCCAGCAGAGCTCGACAGGGCTCTAGGCTGAACACTGAAGCTTTCTTT
TRBD1,.,TRBJ1-1,TRBV9,CASNQGAGSEAFF,TGTGCCAGCAACCAGGGGGCTGGGTCTGAAGCTTTCTTT
.,few,TRBJ2-1,TRBV7-9,CASSPMGVYEQFF,TGTGCCAGCAGCCCAATGGGCGTTTATGAGCAGTTCTTC
TRBD1,.,TRBJ1-2,TRBV7-2,CASSPQQGARGGYTF,TGTGCCAGCAGCCCTCAGCAGGGGGCCCGGGGTGGCTACACCTTC
.,once,TRBJ1-1,TRBV29-1,CSASLGHLNTEAFF,TGCAGCGCGTCCCTCGGACATCTGAACACTGAAGCTTTCTTT
TRBD1,many,TRBJ1-2,TRBV28,CASRRDRGAYGYTF,TGTGCCAGCAGACGGGACAGGGGGGCCTATGGCTACACCTTC
TRBD1,.,TRBJ2-1,TRBV25-1,CASSRPGQGVNEQFF,TGTGCCAGCAGCCGACCGGGACAGGGTGTAAATGAGCAGTTCTTC
TRBD1,.,TRBJ1-1,TRBV12-5,CASGPTTGLNTEAFF,TGTGCTAGTGGTCCAACGACAGGGCTGAACACTGAAGCTTTCTTT
.,.,TRBJ1-5,TRBV9,CASSGGGRGGDQPQHF,TGTGCCAGCAGCGGGGGAGGAAGGGGAGGTGATCAGCCCCAGCATTTT
.,.,TRBJ1-5,TRBV18,CASSPTADLLTGISPQHF,TGTGCCAGCTCACCAACCGCGGACCTCTTAACGGGGATATCACCCCAGCATTTT
TRBD1,.,TRBJ1-5,TRBV15,CATSRGRDRVQPQHF,TGTGCCACCAGCAGAGGACGGGACAGGGTTCAGCCCCAGCATTTT
.,once,TRBJ1-2,TRBV5-1,CASSQGGGRDGYTF,TGCGCCAGCAGCCAGGGCGGGGGGCGTGATGGCTACACCTTC
.,.,TRBJ1-4,TRBV7-2,CASSFGPSRGEKLFF,TGTGCCAGCAGCTTTGGTCCTTCGCGGGGTGAAAAACTGTTTTTT
.,.,TRBJ2-3,TRBV5-1,CASSFGQGGSTDTQYF,TGCGCCAGCAGCTTCGGACAGGGAGGGAGCACAGATACGCAGTATTTT